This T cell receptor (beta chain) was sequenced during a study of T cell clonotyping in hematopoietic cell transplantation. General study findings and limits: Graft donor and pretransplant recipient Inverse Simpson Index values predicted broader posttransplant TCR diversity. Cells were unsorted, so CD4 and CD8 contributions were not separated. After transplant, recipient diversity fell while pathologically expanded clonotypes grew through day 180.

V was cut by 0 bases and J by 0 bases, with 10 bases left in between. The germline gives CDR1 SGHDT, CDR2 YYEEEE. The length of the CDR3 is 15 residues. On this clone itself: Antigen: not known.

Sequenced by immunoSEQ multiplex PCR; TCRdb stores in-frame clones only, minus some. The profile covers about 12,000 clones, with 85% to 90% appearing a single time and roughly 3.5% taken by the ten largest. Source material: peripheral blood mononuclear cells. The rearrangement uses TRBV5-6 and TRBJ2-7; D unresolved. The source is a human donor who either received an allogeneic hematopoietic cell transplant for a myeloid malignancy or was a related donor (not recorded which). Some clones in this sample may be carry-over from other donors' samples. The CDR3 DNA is TGTGCCAGCAGCTTGGTGACTGCCAGCTCCTACGAGCAGTACTTC. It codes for CASSLVTASSYEQYF.